The T cell receptor beta chain described here comes from a study of blood T cells in healthy people across ages (dated by TCRdb to about 2015). Turning to the overall study: In model experiments, roughly one uniquely barcoded TCR beta cDNA molecule per two T cells was captured by template switching. Using deep sequencing normalized with unique cDNA molecular identifiers, the study measured how TCR beta repertoire diversity changes with age. The donors were split into four age groups: young (average around 17 years), middle-aged (over 35), aged (over 55) and long-lived (roughly 80). Donors of different ages were randomly distributed across sequencing lanes to avoid experimental bias. For two donors (one aged 18 to 29 and one aged 80 or older), the study analyzed two additional independent replicas of 1 million unique cDNA reads from the same blood draw. Overall results and qualifications from the work: Because profiling used bulk unsorted PBMCs, naive and antigen-experienced compartments could not be compared conclusively. Estimates of total diversity from one million sequenced T cells were regarded as lower bounds and underestimates. Compared with the aged group, the long-lived group had more naive CD4+ T cells, fewer expanded clones and increased TCR diversity, a pattern suggesting age selection. As age increased, observed TCR beta diversity per million T cells dropped in a roughly linear way, and a significant reduction was already evident by age roughly 36. Because donor CMV infection status was unknown, age-related changes in expanded clonotypes were potentially confounded. A strong correlation was found between observed TCR beta diversity and the percentage of naive T cells measured by flow cytometry.

Its CDR3 holds 15 amino acids, cysteine through phenylalanine. Left in the record is the CDR3 DNA by itself, 45 bases read in frame from the first base. Via the germline V gene (reference sequence), CDR1 is MNHNY and CDR2 SVGAGI. V loses 6 bases, J loses 5 bases, and the germline ends lie 17 bases apart. A remark on this clonotype: The target of this receptor is not known. No base quality values were provided; no much bigger clone lies one nucleotide off.

Library method: 5' RACE. The sequencing machine was an Illumina HiSeq 2500. A second PCR of 7 to 11 cycles was performed with a sample-barcoded 5' primer and a J-beta primer mix. A template-switch 5' adaptor carrying 12 random nucleotides introduced a unique molecular identifier onto each TCR beta cDNA molecule. At least 3 million CDR3-containing paired-end reads were obtained from each sample. The Mint cDNA synthesis kit, primed by a TRBC-specific oligonucleotide, was used to synthesize first-strand cDNA from all RNA. All cDNA was treated with uracil-DNA glycosylase and then went through a first 18-cycle PCR with the universal primers M1SS and BC2_uni_R. Concerning the study's data processing: For normalization, 1 million high-quality reads were randomly selected from each sample, with every read carrying a distinct molecular identifier. Reads sharing molecular identifiers were discarded rather than binned into consensus sequences. MiTCR, with a Q25 quality threshold and the strictest error-elimination algorithm, was used for CDR3 identification, clonotype clustering and error correction. A nonparametric unseen species model with Euler transformation was used to estimate lower-bound total TCR beta diversity. The raw public data were reprocessed by TCRdb itself: fastp quality trimming at Q25, MiXCR clonotype calling, in-frame beta chains only. Each entry is one CDR3 protein sequence, shown with its most common DNA and genes. TCRdb, not the original authors, processed these V and J calls. The sample profile shows hundreds of thousands of distinct CDR3 sequences; about 62% of them were found once. Approximately 20% of the sample goes to the ten largest clones.

Systemically healthy Caucasian individuals from Russia, roughly 40 in total and aged about 6 to 100 years, were included as donors. Roughly 9 milliliters of peripheral blood were drawn from each donor into EDTA-treated Vacutainer tubes. Ficoll-Paque density-gradient centrifugation was used to isolate PBMCs, with at least 7 million per sample. Total RNA was extracted from PBMCs with Trizol reagent, with at least 6 micrograms obtained per sample. For every donor, an aliquot of PBMCs went through flow cytometry to measure the percentages of naive CD45RAhigh/CD27high T cells. The V gene is TRBV6-6 and the J gene is TRBJ1-5; tentative D gene TRBD1, with 6 bases matching. Sequenced: blood. This TCR was recovered from a man aged 25-45 years in good health. CDR3 protein: CASRTLGQRDQPQHF. The bases read TGTGCCAGCAGGACCTTAGGACAGAGAGATCAGCCCCAGCATTTT.